These T cell receptor beta chains were read from a single sample in a study of CD8 T cells in ankylosing spondylitis. TCRdb called the 5' RACE reads again in MiXCR, with one record for every CDR3 protein. Here the sample spans nearly 350,000 distinct CDR3 sequences, roughly 14% being singletons. Specimen: blood, either unsorted or a sorted T cell fraction (not recorded which). The origin of the receptors is a male donor with ankylosing spondylitis or in good health (not recorded which). Each CDR3 is given with its conserved first and last residue. D genes are given only for firm matches. Size is stated for part of the rows, as once, few or many counts, or as a class when the clone is expanded.

cdr3_nt cdr3_aa j_call v_call clone_size d_call
TGTGCCAGCAGCTTTAATCCCTACAATGAGCAGTTCTTC CASSFNPYNEQFF TRBJ2-1 TRBV11-3 . .
TGTGCCAGCAGCCCGGGGACAGTCACTGAAGCTTTCTTT CASSPGTVTEAFF TRBJ1-1 TRBV11-1 few TRBD1
TGTGCCAGCAGTTACTCGGGCGGGGGGGGCAATCAGCCCCAGCATTTT CASSYSGGGGNQPQHF TRBJ1-5 TRBV6-5 few .
TGTGCCAGCAGCTTAAATTTCCAACCCGGGACAGGGTACAATGAGCAGTTCTTC CASSLNFQPGTGYNEQFF TRBJ2-1 TRBV11-2 . TRBD1
TGTGCCAGCATCCCGAGCCTCGGGACAGCCTACAATGAGCAGTTCTTC CASIPSLGTAYNEQFF TRBJ2-1 TRBV28 few TRBD1
TGTGCCAGCAGTCCAGGACAGGGGCATGGCTACACCTTC CASSPGQGHGYTF TRBJ1-2 TRBV12-3/TRBV12-4 . TRBD1
TGTGCCACCAGCAGAGTTGGGAACTCCTACAATGAGCAGTTCTTC CATSRVGNSYNEQFF TRBJ2-1 TRBV15 many .
TGTGCCAGCACCCTAAGGGGGGCGGAAGCTTTCTTT CASTLRGAEAFF TRBJ1-1 TRBV12-3/TRBV12-4 few .
TGTGCCAGCAGTTTAGGGGGGCCCGTCAACACCGGGGAGCTGTTTTTT CASSLGGPVNTGELFF TRBJ2-2 TRBV12-3/TRBV12-4 . .
TGCGCCAGCAGCCGGATTAGCGGGGTGAAAGATACGCAGTATTTT CASSRISGVKDTQYF TRBJ2-3 TRBV4-1 few TRBD2
TGCGCCAGCAGCCCCGGACCAAGTGGGGACACCATATATTTT CASSPGPSGDTIYF TRBJ1-3 TRBV5-1 . .
TGTGCCAGTAGTATCCGCAGGGGCGGAAGCAATCAGCCCCAGCATTTT CASSIRRGGSNQPQHF TRBJ1-5 TRBV19 . .
TGTGCCAGCAGTTACGCCCTGGCAGGAGAGCTTAACACTGAAGCTTTCTTT CASSYALAGELNTEAFF TRBJ1-1 TRBV6-5 . .
TGTGCCAGCATGCCAGCCGGGAGATACAATGAGCAGTTCTTC CASMPAGRYNEQFF TRBJ2-1 TRBV6-1 . .
TGTGCCAGCAGCCTACTCTCAGGGAGTGAGCAGTTCTTC CASSLLSGSEQFF TRBJ2-1 TRBV3-1 once .
TGTGCCAGCAGTGAAACAGGGATCGAGCAGTACTTC CASSETGIEQYF TRBJ2-7 TRBV6-1 . .
TGTGCCAGCAGTTTATACTTTCGGGGGGATAAGCCCCAGCATTTT CASSLYFRGDKPQHF TRBJ1-5 TRBV27 many .
TGTGCCAGCAGCTTACGGGGGAAAGAGACCCAGTACTTC CASSLRGKETQYF TRBJ2-5 TRBV7-9 few .
TGTGCCAGCAGTTTATCGGGCTTTTTTCCCAATGAGCAGTTCTTC CASSLSGFFPNEQFF TRBJ2-1 TRBV27 . .
TGTGCCAGCAGCCCCCAGCAGGCCACAGATACGCAGTATTTT CASSPQQATDTQYF TRBJ2-3 TRBV7-2 . .